This T cell receptor beta chain was recorded in a study of cytomegalovirus exposure and HLA in healthy donors listed by TCRdb under 2017. With regard to the full study: According to a later analysis, one platform produced both the 110 or so validation repertoires and the roughly 640 repertoires of the first cohort. The study was designed to test whether signatures of past pathogen exposure could be identified by cataloging public T cell receptors. Along with the roughly 670-subject first cohort, a separate validation cohort of roughly 110 different subjects was used. To predict cytomegalovirus infection status, the study brought together high-throughput TCR immunosequencing, statistical association of individual TCRs with disease status, and machine learning.

The library was obtained by the immunoSEQ multiplex PCR assay. The authors' analysis ran thus. A statistical classification framework was developed to diagnose cytomegalovirus status using the catalog of TCR beta chain sequences. In its TCRdb copy, this immuneACCESS table keeps in-frame sequences only and misses some clones. Where compared with another copy, unresolved V genes explain less than half of these, and the others have no known cause. Clone size and V and J calls were adopted from that table, with D and trimming inferred from the DNA. The sample profile shows approximately 280,000 clones; roughly 90% of them were found once. The ten largest account for 0.92% of the sample. Separate from the roughly 650-subject first cohort, the validation cohort of about 130 subjects was the group to which the donors belonged. On this clone itself: This clone's antigen is unknown. Base qualities are missing; no much larger clone stands one base away.

Its CDR3 holds 14 amino acids, cysteine through phenylalanine. The sequence is cut down to CDR3 DNA, 42 bases in frame from base 1. CDR1 SGHDN and CDR2 FVKESK are derived from the germline V gene. V loses 0 bases of germline sequence and J loses 5 bases, and the interval between the two ends is 11 bases. General conclusions and limits of the study: The study gave a list of 150 to 200 TCR beta chains associated with cytomegalovirus. Most TCR sequences were observed very rarely across donors, whereas some public TCRs were present in many individuals. The classifier was reported to diagnose cytomegalovirus status with high specificity and sensitivity in both the original and validation cohorts. In a later analysis, TCRs clustered in the first cohort were found to also tend to co-occur in the 130 or so validation repertoires, with 94% of cluster scores above 0. In vitro tests confirmed that a few of the cytomegalovirus-associated TCR beta chains recognize cytomegalovirus antigens. A later analysis lacked HLA typing for the validation cohort, so it scored co-occurrence in that cohort across all 120 or so repertoires. It was suggested by the authors that the approach could potentially be generalized to other disease states and immunological phenotypes.

Material: PBMCs. The V and J genes are TRBV14 and TRBJ2-7; TRBD1 is possibly the D segment (6 matching bases). This sequence was found in a woman under 30 in good health and CMV-seronegative. The nucleotide sequence reads as follows: TGTGCCAGCAGCCAAGATTCCAGGGGCCACGAGCAGTACTTC. This is translated as CASSQDSRGHEQYF.